Described below is a single T cell receptor beta chain sequence and its context. Its specificity is not known. This sample is part of a study of cytomegalovirus exposure and HLA in healthy donors. Findings and caveats of the study: In a later analysis, TCR beta V- and J-gene trimming showed a link to a missense DCLRE1C variant.

Use of 60 Vbeta and 13 Jbeta primers characterized the PCR. Sequenced by immunoSEQ multiplex PCR; TCRdb stores in-frame clones only, minus some. The sample includes 160,000 or so clones, approximately 74% seen only once; the top ten take over 2.5%. The V and J ends lost 2 bases and 6 bases respectively, with 5 bases between them. This CDR3 is built from 12 residues. Germline-derived CDR1 and CDR2 are LGHNA and YSLEER. The chain is built from TRBV4-3 and TRBJ2-1; no clear D. The receptor comes from a woman in her 30s in good health and CMV-seronegative. The sequenced material came from PBMCs. CDR3: CASSQTINEQFF. Here the CDR3 DNA reads TGCGCCAGCAGCCAAACAATCAATGAGCAGTTCTTC.